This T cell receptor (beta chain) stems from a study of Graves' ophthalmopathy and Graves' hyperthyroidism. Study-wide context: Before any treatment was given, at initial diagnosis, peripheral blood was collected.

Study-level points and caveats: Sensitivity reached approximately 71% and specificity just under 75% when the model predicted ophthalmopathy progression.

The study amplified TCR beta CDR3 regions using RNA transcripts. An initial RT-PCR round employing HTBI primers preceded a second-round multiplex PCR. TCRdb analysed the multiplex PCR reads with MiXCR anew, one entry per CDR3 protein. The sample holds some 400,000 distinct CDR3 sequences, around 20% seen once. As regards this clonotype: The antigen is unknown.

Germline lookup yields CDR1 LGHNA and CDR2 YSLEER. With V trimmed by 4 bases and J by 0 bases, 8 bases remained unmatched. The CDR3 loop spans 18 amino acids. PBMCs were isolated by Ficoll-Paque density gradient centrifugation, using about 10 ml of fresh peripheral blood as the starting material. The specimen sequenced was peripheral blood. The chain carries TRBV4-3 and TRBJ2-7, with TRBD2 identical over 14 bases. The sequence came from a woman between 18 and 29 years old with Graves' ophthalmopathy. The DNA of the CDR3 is TGCGCCAGCAGCCCACGGACTAGCGGGGGGCCTAGCTCCTACGAGCAGTACTTC. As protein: CASSPRTSGGPSSYEQYF.